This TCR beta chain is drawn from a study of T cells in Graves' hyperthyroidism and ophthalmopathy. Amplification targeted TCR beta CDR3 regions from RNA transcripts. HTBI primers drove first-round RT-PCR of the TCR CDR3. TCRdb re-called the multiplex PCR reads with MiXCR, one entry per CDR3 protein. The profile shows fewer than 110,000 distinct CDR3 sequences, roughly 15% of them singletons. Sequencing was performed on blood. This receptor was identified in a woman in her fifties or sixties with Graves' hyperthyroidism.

In DNA, the CDR3 is TGTGCCAGCAGCTTAACTCTATTCGAAGCTTTCTTT. It specifies CASSLTLFEAFF. The chain is built from TRBV11-2 and TRBJ1-1; D gene ambiguous. This CDR3 is 12 amino acids long. Trimming took 2 bases from V and 8 from J, leaving 9 bases between them. Germline V gives CDR1 SGHAT, CDR2 FQNNGV.